This entry lists 13 T cell receptor beta chains sequenced from one sample in a study of Graves' ophthalmopathy and Graves' hyperthyroidism (dated by TCRdb to about 2018). The sample was run on an Illumina HiSeq 2000. For repertoire sequencing, the TCR beta CDR3 regions were amplified from RNA transcripts. A first-round RT-PCR used HTBI primers with the Qiagen OneStep RT-PCR kit, followed by a second-round multiplex PCR, size selection and purification. Using fastp at Q25 and MiXCR, TCRdb reprocessed the public reads and kept productive beta chains. Every entry covers one CDR3 protein and lists the most common genes and DNA from its rows. The sample table shows hundreds of thousands of distinct CDR3 sequences, and around a fifth are seen once. Approximately 39% of the sample is taken by the ten largest. Sequencing was performed on peripheral blood. The receptors derive from a woman between 50 and 59 years old with Graves' ophthalmopathy. Donor details come from another sample of the same person, matched by shared clones.

This clonotype was observed many times. This chain connects TRBV20-1 to TRBJ1-5; D is perhaps TRBD1 (6 bases). The germline V gene has CDR1 DFQATT and CDR2 SNEGSKA (reference sequence). The length of the CDR3 is 12 residues. Between the trimmed V and J ends, which lost 3 bases and 9 bases, there was a span of 12 bases. CDR3 sequence reads: CSARQGNWPQHF. The CDR3 nucleotides are TGCAGTGCTAGGCAGGGGAATTGGCCCCAGCATTTT.

This clonotype was observed many times. DNA of the CDR3: TGTGCCATCCTACGGACTAGCGGAGCTAACACCGGGGAGCTGTTTTTT. Translation gives CAILRTSGANTGELFF. The gene calls are TRBV12-3 or TRBV12-4 and TRBJ2-2, with 10 bases fitting TRBD2. The V segment lost 10 bases and the J segment 2 bases; nucleotides outside the gene matches: 10. This CDR3 is 16 amino acids long.

This clonotype appeared many times. The V and J genes are TRBV28 and TRBJ2-7; 9 nucleotides line up with TRBD2. Germline values: CDR1 MDHEN, CDR2 SYDVKM. The trim removed 2 bases at V and 5 bases at J, leaving 7 bases unmatched. The CDR3 has 15 residues. CDR3 residues: CASSLVGLAGNEQYF. CDR3 bases: TGTGCCAGCAGTTTAGTTGGTCTAGCGGGAAACGAGCAGTACTTC.

This clonotype was detected ten times or more. This rearrangement joins TRBV12-5 to TRBJ1-2; D perhaps matches TRBD1 (5 bases). The CDR3 sequence is 17 residues long. Germline CDR1 reads LGHNT; CDR2 reads FRNRAP. V was cut by 1 base and J by 2 bases, with 17 bases left in between. Here the CDR3 DNA reads TGTGCTAGTGGTTTGGCTCTCCAGGGAGGAGTCAACTATGGCTACACCTTC. Translated, it gives CASGLALQGGVNYGYTF.

This clonotype has just a few counts. At one boundary the junction diverges from the germline segment, which might be a read error. J is TRBJ1-2 and V is TRBV29-1; a possible D gene is TRBD1 (6 bases). The germline CDR1 and CDR2 sequences are SQVTM and ANQGSEA. CDR3 length equals 14 residues. The CDR3, as DNA: TGCAGCGTTGGGGCTGCAGGGGCTACCTATGGCAACACCTTC. Amino acid sequence: CSVGAAGATYGNTF.

This clonotype was observed many times. This rearrangement joins TRBV7-3 to TRBJ1-6; TRBD1 is a possible D gene (6 bases). The CDR3 has 13 residues. CDR1 and CDR2 (germline): SGHTA, FQGTGA. The V end lost 5 bases, the J end lost 10 bases, and 12 bases lay between the germline ends. The CDR3 loop is CASSPGANSPLHF. The CDR3 DNA reads as TGTGCCAGCAGCCCAGGGGCGAACTCACCCCTCCACTTT.

This clonotype showed up many times. The chain recombines TRBV20-1 with TRBJ2-7; D might be TRBD2 (5 bases). The V and J ends lost 6 bases and 2 bases respectively, with 17 bases between them. Germline V lookup: CDR1 DFQATT, CDR2 SNEGSKA (reference sequence). This CDR3 contains 14 residues. DNA for the CDR3: TGCAGTGCAACTATCGGAGGCCCCACCTACGAGCAGTACTTC. Its translation: CSATIGGPTYEQYF.

This clonotype was seen ten or more times. The chain is built from TRBV10-3 and TRBJ1-1, with TRBD1 identical over 7 bases. CDR1 and CDR2 from the germline V gene are ENHRY and SYGVKD. The ends lost 5 bases at V and 0 bases at J; junction bases unmatched: 3. The CDR3 is made up of 14 amino acids. For the CDR3, the DNA is TGTGCCATCAGTCCGGGACAGCTGAACACTGAAGCTTTCTTT. Protein product: CAISPGQLNTEAFF.

This clonotype has a count of ten or more. V usage is TRBV2 and J usage is TRBJ2-5; D is tentatively TRBD1 or TRBD2 (6 bases each). Between the trimmed V and J ends, which lost 2 bases and 6 bases, there was a span of 13 bases. Per the germline V gene, CDR1 is SNHLY and CDR2 is FYNNEI. This CDR3 spans 14 amino acids. In DNA, the CDR3 is TGTGCCAGCAGTGAACTCCAGGGGAGGCAGACCCAGTACTTC. Encoded protein: CASSELQGRQTQYF.

In this sample, this clonotype turned up many times. V is TRBV5-1 and J is TRBJ1-1; the D is unclear. The CDR3 consists of 13 residues. Trimming removed 5 bases from V and 0 bases from J, with 8 bases in between. Germline V CDR1 and CDR2: SGHRS, YFSETQ. CDR3 loop: CASSGIMNTEAFF. DNA for the CDR3: TGCGCCAGCAGTGGGATCATGAACACTGAAGCTTTCTTT.

The chain employs TRBV6-2 or TRBV6-3 and TRBJ1-2, with D hard to call. The CDR3 is made up of 13 amino acids. Per germline, CDR1 MNHEY and CDR2 SVGEGT. With 6 bases removed from V and 2 bases from J, the gap between germline ends came to 10 bases. The CDR3 region is CASRISQNYGYTF. CDR3 nucleotide sequence: TGTGCCAGCAGAATTTCCCAGAACTATGGCTACACCTTC.

This clonotype has ten or more counts. The V call is TRBV20-1, the J call TRBJ1-2, with 7 bases aligning to TRBD1. V shed 1 base, J shed 3 bases, and the junction held 8 bases outside the gene matches. CDR1 DFQATT and CDR2 SNEGSKA come from the germline V gene (reference sequence). This CDR3 has 15 residues. The chain's CDR3 is CSARGRQGRHYGYTF. For the CDR3, the DNA is TGCAGTGCTAGAGGGAGACAGGGACGACACTATGGCTACACCTTC.

There are many counts of this clonotype. This rearrangement joins TRBV29-1 to TRBJ2-7; possibly TRBD1 or TRBD2 for D (7 bases each). CDR1 is SQVTM and CDR2 is ANQGSEA in the germline V gene. The CDR3 runs 12 residues. The CDR3 DNA sequence: TGCTCCCTCTGGGAGGGGGCGGGCGAGCAGTACTTC. Translated: CSLWEGAGEQYF.